The rows below give T cell receptor beta chains drawn from one sample of a study of CD8+CD57+ T cells in acquired aplastic anemia. MiXCR was run by TCRdb on the reads, yielding one entry per CDR3 protein. The sample lists some 180,000 distinct CDR3 sequences, 40% to 55% occurring once. The sequencing sample was made of sorted CD4+, CD8+, or CD8+CD57+ T cells (not recorded which) from PBMCs. The receptors stem from a human donor in good health. The CDR3 runs from the conserved cysteine through the conserved F or W. D genes are given only for firm matches. Only part of the rows carry a size: once, few, many, or a class if the clone is expanded.

TRBD1,few,TRBV20-1,TRBJ1-4,TGCAGTGCTAGAGTTCCCCGCGGACAGGGTAATATCCCCCCTGAAAAACTGTTTTTT,CSARVPRGQGNIPPEKLFF
TRBD1,few,TRBV6-1,TRBJ1-1,TGTGCCAGCAGTCCTCACAGGGGGGGTACTGAAGCTTTCTTT,CASSPHRGGTEAFF
.,once,TRBV7-8,TRBJ2-7,TGTGCCAGCAGCTTAGGGGGGCTGGCCGAGCAGTACTTC,CASSLGGLAEQYF
.,.,TRBV29-1,TRBJ1-1,TGCAGCGTTGGGGGCCAGAGCGGCACTGAAGCTTTCTTT,CSVGGQSGTEAFF
.,many,TRBV7-9,TRBJ2-7,TGTGCCAGCAGCTTCAGGGCGGGGGCGGACTACGAGCAGTACTTC,CASSFRAGADYEQYF
.,.,TRBV29-1,TRBJ1-1,TGCAGCGTTGTCGGCAGCATGAACACTGAAGCTTTCTTT,CSVVGSMNTEAFF
.,.,TRBV5-1,TRBJ2-7,TGCGCCAGCAGCTTGGAGTCTTTCTACGAGCAGTACTTC,CASSLESFYEQYF
TRBD1,few,TRBV6-1,TRBJ1-4,TGTGCCAGCAGACTGGGACAGCTTAATGAAAAACTGTTTTTT,CASRLGQLNEKLFF
.,many,TRBV4-2,TRBJ1-1,TGTGCCAGCAGCCCCGAAGATTACGGGATGAACACTGAAGCTTTCTTT,CASSPEDYGMNTEAFF
.,.,TRBV25-1,TRBJ2-3,TGTGCCAGCAGTGAAGGGGGGGCCAGGACAGATACACAGTATTTT,CASSEGGARTDTQYF
TRBD1,.,TRBV12-5,TRBJ1-5,TGTGCTAGTGGTTCGGGACAGTATAGCAATCAGCCCCAGCATTTT,CASGSGQYSNQPQHF
.,many,TRBV20-1,TRBJ2-7,TGCAGTGTTGACGACCGCACCACCTACGAGCAGTACTTC,CSVDDRTTYEQYF
.,.,TRBV9,TRBJ2-5,TGTGCCAGCTCACCCAACCAAGAGACCCAGTACTTC,CASSPNQETQYF
TRBD1,many,TRBV20-1,TRBJ1-6,TGCAGTGCTTCACAGGGGGCCTATAATTCACCCCTCCACTTT,CSASQGAYNSPLHF
.,.,TRBV7-9,TRBJ2-1,TGTGCCAGCAGCTTTAGGGATGAGCAGTTCTTC,CASSFRDEQFF
.,.,TRBV25-1,TRBJ1-4,TGTGCCAGCAGTGAATTTCAGGCACAGGGCTATAATGAAAAACTGTTTTTT,CASSEFQAQGYNEKLFF
TRBD2,.,TRBV29-1,TRBJ2-7,TGCAGCGTTGAAGGGTCGGGACTAGCGGTCCACGAGCAGTACTTC,CSVEGSGLAVHEQYF
.,.,TRBV4-3,TRBJ1-2,TGCGCCAGCAGCCAAGCGGGGGTGGATGGCTACACCTTC,CASSQAGVDGYTF
.,.,TRBV19,TRBJ2-5,TGTGCCAGTAGCATCGGTTACTCGACAGTGCCTCTGGTGACCCAGTACTTC,CASSIGYSTVPLVTQYF
TRBD2,.,TRBV24-1,TRBJ2-3,TGTGCCACCAGTCGACTAGCGGGAGAAGTAGATACGCAGTATTTT,CATSRLAGEVDTQYF
TRBD2,once,TRBV7-3,TRBJ2-1,TGTGCCAGCAGCCCCGCAACCGGGGGGGCGGGAGAGCAGTTCTTC,CASSPATGGAGEQFF
TRBD1,.,TRBV4-1,TRBJ1-6,TGCGCCAGCAGCCAAGGGACAGGGCGATTTAATTCACCCCTCCACTTT,CASSQGTGRFNSPLHF
.,.,TRBV5-1,TRBJ2-1,TGCGCCAGCAGCCCTACCGGCGATGAGCAGTTCTTC,CASSPTGDEQFF
.,many,TRBV7-9,TRBJ1-1,TGTGCCAGCAGCTCTGGGACGAACACTGAAGCTTTCTTT,CASSSGTNTEAFF
.,.,TRBV2,TRBJ2-7,TGTGCCAGCACGGGGCTGTACGAGCAGTACTTC,CASTGLYEQYF
.,many,TRBV20-1,TRBJ1-1,TGCAGTGCTACGGAACAGGGAACTGAAGCTTTCTTT,CSATEQGTEAFF
.,.,TRBV5-4,TRBJ1-1,TGTGCCAGCAGAAACCTGAACATTGAAGCTTTCTTC,CASRNLNIEAFF
.,few,TRBV10-3,TRBJ2-1,TGTGCCACGCAGGTAGGAGACTCCTACAATGAGCAGTTCTTC,CATQVGDSYNEQFF
.,.,TRBV13,TRBJ1-6,TGTGCCAGCAGGATAAAGGGCGCCTATAATTCACCCCTCCACTTT,CASRIKGAYNSPLHF
.,many,TRBV20-1,TRBJ2-7,TGCAGTGCGCCCCGACGGAGTGGGCCTGGCGAGCAGTACTTC,CSAPRRSGPGEQYF
TRBD2,.,TRBV25-1,TRBJ2-1,TGTGCCAGCAGTGAGTGGGGACTAGCGGGAGGTGCGAATGAGCAGTTCTTC,CASSEWGLAGGANEQFF
TRBD2,.,TRBV10-3,TRBJ2-2,TGTGCCACCCTAGCGGGAGGATCGAACACCGGGGAGCTGTTTTTT,CATLAGGSNTGELFF
.,many,TRBV12-3/TRBV12-4,TRBJ1-2,TGTGCCAGCAGTTTAGTTGCGGGTGTCCCGGATGGCTACACCTTC,CASSLVAGVPDGYTF
.,many,TRBV5-6,TRBJ2-1,TGTGCCAGCAGCTTGGCCTCATGGGGCCCGTTCTTC,CASSLASWGPFF
.,.,TRBV15,TRBJ2-1,TGTGCCACCAGCAGAGATCCGCCAGGGATGGCCTATGAGCAGTTCTTC,CATSRDPPGMAYEQFF
TRBD1,many,TRBV7-8,TRBJ1-3,TGTGCCAGCAGCTTAGAAGTGGGACAGGGGAAGACCATATATTTT,CASSLEVGQGKTIYF
.,.,TRBV29-1,TRBJ1-4,TGCAGCGTACCTCAGGTTAAGACCGCAACTAATGAAAAACTGTTTTTT,CSVPQVKTATNEKLFF
TRBD1,.,TRBV7-2,TRBJ2-5,TGTGCCAGCAGCCTAACCAGGACAGGACAAGAGACCCAGTACTTC,CASSLTRTGQETQYF
TRBD1,.,TRBV12-3/TRBV12-4,TRBJ1-4,TGTGCCAGCAGTTTAACAGGGGCGGGGGAAAAACTGTTTTTT,CASSLTGAGEKLFF
TRBD1,many,TRBV7-9,TRBJ2-3,TGTGCCAGCAGGGGACAGGGGAGCTACACAGATACGCAGTATTTT,CASRGQGSYTDTQYF
.,.,TRBV20-1,TRBJ2-5,TGCAGTGGATGGAGGGAGACCCAGTACTTC,CSGWRETQYF